This T cell receptor beta chain appears in the sequencing data of a study of cytomegalovirus exposure and HLA in healthy donors. This CDR3 is built from 14 residues. Germline V gene lookup returns CDR1 SGHTA and CDR2 FQGNSA. The junction had 6 bases not matched to a gene; V was cut back by 5 bases and J by 4 bases. It was with 60 Vbeta and 13 Jbeta primers that the PCR ran. Measured with immunoSEQ multiplex PCR; TCRdb has only the in-frame clones, and not every one. In the table there are about 190,000 clones, roughly three quarters of which are singletons. Study-wide results and caveats: The Asian-associated ancestry cluster reportedly had fewer N-insertions than the roughly 700-donor mean in a later analysis.

For this clone: Its antigen is not identified.

This TCR derives from a woman between 45 and 65 years old in good health and CMV-seronegative. Source material: PBMCs. The gene calls are TRBV7-2 and TRBJ1-2; the match to TRBD1 covers 8 bases. DNA of the CDR3: TGTGCCAGCAGCCCCCGACAGGGGCCCTATGGCTACACCTTC. Encoded protein: CASSPRQGPYGYTF. The full variable domain, rest sourced from reference TRBV7-2 and TRBJ1-2, is GAGVSQSPSNKVTEKGKDVELRCDPISGHTALYWYRQSLGQGLEFLIYFQGNSAPDKSGLPSDRFSAERTGGSVSTLTIQRTQQEDSAVYLCASSPRQGPYGYTFGSGTRLTVV.